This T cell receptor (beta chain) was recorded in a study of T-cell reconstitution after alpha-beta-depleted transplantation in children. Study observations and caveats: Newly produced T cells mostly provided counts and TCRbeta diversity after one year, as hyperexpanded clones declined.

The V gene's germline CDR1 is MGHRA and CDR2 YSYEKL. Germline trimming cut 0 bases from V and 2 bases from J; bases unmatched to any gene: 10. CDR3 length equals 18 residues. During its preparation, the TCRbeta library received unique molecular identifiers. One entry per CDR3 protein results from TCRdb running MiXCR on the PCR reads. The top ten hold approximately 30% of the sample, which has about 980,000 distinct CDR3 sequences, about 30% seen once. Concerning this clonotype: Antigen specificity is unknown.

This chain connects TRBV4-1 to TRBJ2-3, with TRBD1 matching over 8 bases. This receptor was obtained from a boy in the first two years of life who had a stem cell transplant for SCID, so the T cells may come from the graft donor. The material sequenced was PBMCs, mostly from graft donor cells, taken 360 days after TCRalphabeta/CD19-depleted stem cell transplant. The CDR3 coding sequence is TGCGCCAGCAGCCAAGATGGCTCGGCAGGGGGCGTCACAGATACGCAGTATTTT. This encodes CASSQDGSAGGVTDTQYF.